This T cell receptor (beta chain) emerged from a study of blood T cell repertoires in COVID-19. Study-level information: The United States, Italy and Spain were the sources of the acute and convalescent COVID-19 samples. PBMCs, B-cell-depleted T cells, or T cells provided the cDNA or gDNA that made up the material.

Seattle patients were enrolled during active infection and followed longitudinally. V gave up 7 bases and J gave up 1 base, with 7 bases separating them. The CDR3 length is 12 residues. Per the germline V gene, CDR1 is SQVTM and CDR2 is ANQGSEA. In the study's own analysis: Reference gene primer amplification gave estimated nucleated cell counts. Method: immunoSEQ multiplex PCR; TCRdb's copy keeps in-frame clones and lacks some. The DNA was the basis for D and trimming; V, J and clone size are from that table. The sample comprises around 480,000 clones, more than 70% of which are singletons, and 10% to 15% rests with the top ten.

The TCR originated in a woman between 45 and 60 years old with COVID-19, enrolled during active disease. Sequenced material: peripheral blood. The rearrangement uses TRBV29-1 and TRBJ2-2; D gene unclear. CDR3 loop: CSGARNTGELFF. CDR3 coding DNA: TGCAGCGGGGCAAGGAACACCGGGGAGCTGTTTTTT.